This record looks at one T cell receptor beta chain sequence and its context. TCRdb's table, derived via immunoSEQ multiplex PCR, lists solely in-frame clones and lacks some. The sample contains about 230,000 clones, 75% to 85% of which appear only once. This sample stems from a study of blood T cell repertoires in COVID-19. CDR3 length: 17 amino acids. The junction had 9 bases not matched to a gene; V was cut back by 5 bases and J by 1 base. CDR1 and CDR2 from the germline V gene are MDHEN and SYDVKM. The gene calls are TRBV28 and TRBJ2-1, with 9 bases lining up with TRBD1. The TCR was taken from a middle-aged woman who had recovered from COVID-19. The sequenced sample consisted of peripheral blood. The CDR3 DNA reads TGTGCCAGCAGTCCCGGAGGGACAGGGATTTCCTACAATGAGCAGTTCTTC. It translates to CASSPGGTGISYNEQFF. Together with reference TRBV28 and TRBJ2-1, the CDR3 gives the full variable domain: DVKVTQSSRYLVKRTGEKVFLECVQDMDHENMFWYRQDPGLGLRLIYFSYDVKMKEKGDIPEGYSVSREKKERFSLILESASTNQTSMYLCASSPGGTGISYNEQFFGPGTRLTVL.